This T cell receptor beta chain derives from a study of Ad26.COV2.S vaccination and SARS-CoV-2 variants. Study conclusions and caveats: Overall T cell responses may have been underestimated by the analyses of TCR breadth and depth.

Described treatment: 19 received Ad26.COV2.S at low or high dose, single or two shots; roughly five received placebo; per-sample allocation not given. Following the first vaccine or placebo injection, samples were taken on day 63. The method was immunoSEQ multiplex PCR; TCRdb's version includes in-frame clones alone and lacks a portion of them. The table has about 680,000 clones, approximately 88% seen once; the top ten hold approximately 1.5%. The count of this clone is one. What it binds is unknown. The V segment lost 1 base and the J segment 4 bases; nucleotides outside the gene matches: 4. Germline CDR1 and CDR2: KGHDR and SFDVKD. The CDR3 totals 17 residues.

This receptor was identified in a person aged 18-60 years who received the Ad26.COV2.S COVID-19 vaccine or a placebo. The chain recombines TRBV24-1 with TRBJ2-3, with 13 positions matching TRBD2. The material sequenced was peripheral blood, taken in a trial of Ad26.COV2.S vaccine versus placebo. As DNA, the CDR3 is TGTGCCACCAGTGATTTAGGACTAGCGGGAGATTCAGATACGCAGTATTTT. Its protein is CATSDLGLAGDSDTQYF.